This T cell receptor beta chain originates from a study of Graves' ophthalmopathy and Graves' hyperthyroidism. Study context: Upon initial diagnosis and before any treatment, peripheral blood was collected.

Concerning this clonotype itself: The antigen is undetermined. One end of the junction does not line up with germline, which may come from a read error.

The germline gives CDR1 SGHTA, CDR2 FQGNSA. The CDR3 extends over 13 amino acids. Study findings and constraints: Sensitivity of around 70% and specificity of under 85% were achieved by the model that predicted ophthalmopathy progression. Most thyroid clonotypes expanded beyond 0.001 frequency were also found in blood.

Using RNA transcripts, the TCR beta CDR3 regions were amplified. Scientists carried out first-round RT-PCR using HTBI primers and then a second-round multiplex PCR. TCRdb passed the multiplex PCR reads through MiXCR, listing each CDR3 protein once. The repertoire has about 700,000 distinct CDR3 sequences, about 38% of them found once; the top ten carry 3% to 3.5%. This sequence was found in an adult man with Graves' ophthalmopathy. Sequencing used peripheral blood. The chain has TRBV7-2 and TRBJ2-5; tentative D call: TRBD1 (6 bases). The CDR3 DNA is TGCGCCAGCAGCAGCGGACAGCAAGGGACCCAGTACTTC. This codes for CASSSGQQGTQYF.